Following are 17 T cell receptor beta chains from one sample sequenced in a study of blood T cell repertoires in COVID-19. Some clones are missing from TCRdb's copy, which holds only in-frame ones; the method was immunoSEQ multiplex PCR. The sample comprises about 240,000 clones, more than 85% of which are singletons, and under 5% rests with the top ten. The specimen was PBMCs or T cells enriched from blood (not recorded which). These receptors were obtained from a woman between 25 and 40 years old who had recovered from COVID-19.

The chain joins TRBV6-8 to TRBJ2-6; TRBD1 might be the D (6 bases). V gave up 3 bases and J gave up 2 bases, with 14 bases separating them. The CDR3 runs 17 residues. The germline V gene encodes CDR1 MNHGY and CDR2 SAAAGT. CDR3 loop: CASSYSPRGAGANVLTF. The DNA for the CDR3 is TGTGCCAGCAGTTATTCCCCCAGGGGAGCTGGGGCCAACGTCCTGACTTTC.

The chain combines TRBV30 with TRBJ1-5; 7 nucleotides line up with TRBD1. Germline CDR1 GTSNPN, CDR2 SVGIG (reference sequence). This CDR3 has 11 amino acids. Losses at the gene ends were 1 base for V and 9 bases for J; bases not matched to a gene: 0. CDR3 region: CAWSAGGPQHF. CDR3 bases: TGTGCCTGGAGTGCAGGGGGGCCCCAGCATTTT.

The V and J genes are TRBV28 and TRBJ2-7; 7 bases align to TRBD2. From germline, CDR1 is MDHEN and CDR2 SYDVKM. V lost 0 bases and J lost 7; bases outside the gene matches: 12. The CDR3 consists of 16 residues. The CDR3 DNA sequence: TGTGCCAGCAGTTTATGGGGCTCCCGTCTCGGGGGGGAGCAGTACTTC. Its protein is CASSLWGSRLGGEQYF.

The chain employs TRBV19 and TRBJ1-1, with 7 bases lining up with TRBD1. The CDR3 has 12 amino acids. The germline V gene encodes CDR1 LNHDA and CDR2 SQIVND (reference sequence). V was pared by 6 bases and J by 11 bases, with 9 bases of the junction left unmatched. The CDR3 coding sequence is TGTGCCAGTAGCGACAGGGCGAAAGGGGCTTTCTTT. It codes for CASSDRAKGAFF.

The CDR3 DNA sequence: TGTGCCAGCAGCTCGACAGGGATTTTCTCTGAAGCTTTCTTT. Residues: CASSSTGIFSEAFF. This sequence joins TRBV7-2 and TRBJ1-1, with 7 bases matching TRBD1. The CDR3 covers 14 residues. The germline V gene encodes CDR1 SGHTA and CDR2 FQGNSA. V dropped 4 bases and J dropped 6; count of bases not matched to a gene: 8.

The genes are TRBV5-1 and TRBJ1-1; D not certain. With 0 bases removed from V and 1 base from J, the gap between germline ends came to 10 bases. The CDR3 covers 15 residues. The germline CDR1 and CDR2 sequences are SGHRS and YFSETQ. CDR3 DNA sequence: TGCGCCAGCAGCTTGGTGACCGCAGGGAACACTGAAGCTTTCTTT. It codes for CASSLVTAGNTEAFF.

The J gene is TRBJ1-2, the V gene TRBV4-1; possibly TRBD1 for D (6 bases). Looked up from germline, CDR1 is MGHRA and CDR2 is YSYEKL. This CDR3 region has 16 residues. The ends were cut back, 4 bases at V and 6 bases at J, with 21 bases in the middle. CDR3 in amino acids: CASSLRLRGTLNGYTF. For the CDR3, the DNA is TGCGCCAGCAGCCTTAGACTAAGGGGGACATTGAATGGCTACACCTTC.

The chain links TRBV13 to TRBJ2-7; TRBD1 might be the D (5 bases). Trimming cost V 4 bases and J 0 bases, with 7 bases left between them. The germline V gene has CDR1 PRHDT and CDR2 FYEKMQ (reference sequence). The CDR3 loop spans 13 amino acids. The CDR3 DNA is TGTGCCAGCAGCTCGACAGACTCCTACGAGCAGTACTTC. Translated, it gives CASSSTDSYEQYF.

The chain is built from TRBV10-3 and TRBJ2-5; D may be TRBD2 (6 bases). The V gene lost 10 bases and the J gene lost 4 bases, with 16 bases spanning the gap. The CDR3 is 13 amino acids. Per germline, CDR1 ENHRY and CDR2 SYGVKD. The CDR3 spells CATRRDSAETQYF. The CDR3 DNA follows: TGTGCCACCAGGAGGGACTCGGCAGAGACCCAGTACTTC.

The chain employs TRBV6-4 and TRBJ2-1, with a possible D match to TRBD1 (6 bases). This CDR3 has 17 amino acids. V was shortened by 4 bases and J by 0 bases, with 16 bases between the two germline ends. Germline lookup yields CDR1 MRHNA and CDR2 SNTAGT. In nucleotides, the CDR3 is TGTGCCAGCAGTGCTAACAGGGTTGCCAGCTCCTACAATGAGCAGTTCTTC. Amino acids: CASSANRVASSYNEQFF.

This chain links TRBV28 with TRBJ1-4, with D uncertain. The V and J ends lost 6 bases and 10 bases respectively, with 9 bases between them. Germline V gene lookup returns CDR1 MDHEN and CDR2 SYDVKM. The CDR3 spans 11 residues. The CDR3 sequence is CASRRDLKLFF. The CDR3 DNA reads as TGTGCCAGCAGGAGGGATTTAAAACTGTTTTTT. Looking up the rest from reference TRBV28 and TRBJ1-4 gives the full variable domain: DVKVTQSSRYLVKRTGEKVFLECVQDMDHENMFWYRQDPGLGLRLIYFSYDVKMKEKGDIPEGYSVSREKKERFSLILESASTNQTSMYLCASRRDLKLFFGSGTQLSVL.

V usage is TRBV11-2 and J usage is TRBJ2-7, with D unresolved. CDR3 size: 11 residues. V was shortened by 7 bases and J by 0 bases, with 4 bases between the two germline ends. Germline V gene data show CDR1 as SGHAT and CDR2 as FQNNGV. The DNA of the CDR3 is TGTGCCAGCACTAACTCCTACGAGCAGTACTTC. It is translated as CASTNSYEQYF.

The genes are TRBV5-1 and TRBJ1-5, with D hard to call. The CDR3 is 13 amino acids. Germline CDR1 reads SGHRS; CDR2 reads YFSETQ. The V end lost 4 bases, the J end lost 6 bases, and 11 bases lay between the germline ends. Here the CDR3 DNA reads TGCGCCAGCAGCCCGCGTCTCGGTCAGCCCCAGCATTTT. Encoded protein: CASSPRLGQPQHF.

V usage is TRBV2 and J usage is TRBJ1-3, with D hard to call. This CDR3 has 15 residues. The germline V and J ends were trimmed by 3 bases and 0 bases, with 9 bases remaining between them. The V gene's germline CDR1 is SNHLY and CDR2 FYNNEI. This chain's CDR3 is CASSEWANSGNTIYF. For the CDR3, the DNA is TGTGCCAGCAGTGAGTGGGCAAACTCTGGAAACACCATATATTTT.

This clone was counted a single time. The CDR3 region is CASSYSGGSQNIQYF. CDR3 in DNA: TGTGCCAGCAGTTACTCTGGGGGGAGCCAAAACATTCAGTACTTC. The chain employs TRBV6-5 and TRBJ2-4; D is perhaps TRBD2 (6 bases). The germline CDR1 and CDR2 sequences are MNHEY and SVGAGI. The CDR3 consists of 15 residues. V gave up 0 bases and J gave up 5 bases, with 11 bases separating them.

The rearrangement uses TRBV18 and TRBJ2-2; 11 bases agree with TRBD2. The length of the CDR3 is 16 residues. Trimming removed 3 bases from V and 2 bases from J; junction bases left unmatched: 2. Per the germline V gene, CDR1 is KGHSH and CDR2 is LQKENI. The CDR3 loop reads CASSPLAGGNTGELFF. The CDR3 region has the DNA TGTGCCAGCTCACCGCTAGCGGGAGGAAACACCGGGGAGCTGTTTTTT.

The V gene is TRBV4-3, the J gene TRBJ2-6, with D possibly matching TRBD2 (6 bases). This CDR3 has 21 amino acids. V lost 0 bases, J lost 1 base, and 22 bases lay in between. The V gene's germline CDR1 is LGHNA and CDR2 YSLEER. The CDR3, as DNA: TGCGCCAGCAGCCAAGATGGAGGAGGGTCGGGACCTCAATCTGGGGCCAACGTCCTGACTTTC. It yields the protein CASSQDGGGSGPQSGANVLTF.